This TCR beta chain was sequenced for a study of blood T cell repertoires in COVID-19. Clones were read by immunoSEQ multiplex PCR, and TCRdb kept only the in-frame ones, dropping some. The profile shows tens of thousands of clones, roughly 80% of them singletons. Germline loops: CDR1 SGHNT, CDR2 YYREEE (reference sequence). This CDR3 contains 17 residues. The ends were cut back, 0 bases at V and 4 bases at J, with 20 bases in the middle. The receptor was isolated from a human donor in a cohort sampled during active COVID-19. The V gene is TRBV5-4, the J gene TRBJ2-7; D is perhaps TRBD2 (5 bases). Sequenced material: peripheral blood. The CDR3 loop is CASSLDLIGRTVYEQYF. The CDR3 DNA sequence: TGTGCCAGCAGCTTGGATTTGATAGGGAGAACCGTTTACGAGCAGTACTTC.